The TCR beta chain under discussion was sequenced for a study of T-cell reconstitution after alpha-beta-depleted transplantation in children. This clonotype was detected many times. This CDR3 comprises 15 residues. Germline-derived CDR1 and CDR2 are LGHNA and YSLEER. With V trimmed by 0 bases and J by 6 bases, 7 bases remained unmatched. It was with unique molecular identifiers that the TCRbeta library was prepared. MiXCR, applied by TCRdb to the PCR reads, yields one record per CDR3 protein. The sample has 580,000 or so distinct CDR3 sequences; about 21% are singletons. Material: PBMCs, mostly from graft donor cells, obtained 360 days after TCRalphabeta/CD19-depleted stem cell transplant. The rearrangement joins TRBV4-3 to TRBJ1-2; 7 bases are a match to TRBD1. The clonotype originates from a boy younger than two who had a stem cell transplant for acute myeloid leukemia, so the T cells may come from the graft donor. Here the CDR3 reads CASSQDTRGRNGYTF. DNA for the CDR3: TGCGCCAGCAGCCAAGATACCAGGGGGAGGAATGGCTACACCTTC.